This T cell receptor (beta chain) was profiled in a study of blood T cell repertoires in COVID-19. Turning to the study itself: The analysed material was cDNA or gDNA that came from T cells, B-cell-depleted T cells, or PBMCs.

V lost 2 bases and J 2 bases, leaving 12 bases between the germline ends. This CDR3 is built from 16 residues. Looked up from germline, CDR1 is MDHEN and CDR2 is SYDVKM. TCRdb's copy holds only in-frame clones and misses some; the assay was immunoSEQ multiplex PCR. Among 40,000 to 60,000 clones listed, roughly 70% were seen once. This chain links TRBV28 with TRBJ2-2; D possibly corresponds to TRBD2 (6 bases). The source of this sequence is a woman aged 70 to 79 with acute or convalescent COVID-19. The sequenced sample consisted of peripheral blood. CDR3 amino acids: CASSLIDGLNTGELFF. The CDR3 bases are TGTGCCAGCAGTTTAATCGACGGACTAAACACCGGGGAGCTGTTTTTT.